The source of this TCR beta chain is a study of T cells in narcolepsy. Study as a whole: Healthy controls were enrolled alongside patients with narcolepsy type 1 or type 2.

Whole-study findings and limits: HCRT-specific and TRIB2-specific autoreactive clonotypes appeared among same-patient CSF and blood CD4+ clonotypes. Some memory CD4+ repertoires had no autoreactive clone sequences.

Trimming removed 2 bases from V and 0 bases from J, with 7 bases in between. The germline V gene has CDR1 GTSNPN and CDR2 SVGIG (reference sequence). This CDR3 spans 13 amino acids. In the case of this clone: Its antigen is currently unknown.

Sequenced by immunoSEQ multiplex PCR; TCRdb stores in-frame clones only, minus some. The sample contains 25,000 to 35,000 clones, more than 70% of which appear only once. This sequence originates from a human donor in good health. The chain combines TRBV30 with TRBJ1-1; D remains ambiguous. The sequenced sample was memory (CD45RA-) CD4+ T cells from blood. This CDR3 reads CAWSLTVNTEAFF. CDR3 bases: TGTGCCTGGAGTCTCACCGTGAACACTGAAGCTTTCTTT. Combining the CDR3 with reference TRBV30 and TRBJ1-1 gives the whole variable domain SQTIHQWPATLVQPVGSPLSLECTVEGTSNPNLYWYRQAAGRGLQLLFYSVGIGQISSEVPQNLSASRPQDRQFILSSKKLLLSDSGFYLCAWSLTVNTEAFFGQGTRLTVV.